The clone carrying this T cell receptor (beta chain) occurred a few times. Its antigen is not identified. This record comes from a study of cytomegalovirus exposure and HLA in healthy donors. At the level of the study: An early release of data contained 70 million to 95 million unique TCRs, which came from HLA-typed donors.

Regarding the study as a whole: Both high specificity and high sensitivity reportedly marked the classifier's diagnosis of cytomegalovirus status. A missense DCLRE1C variant was associated with V- and J-gene trimming of TCR beta chains in a later analysis, and an independent cohort replicated the association.

The PCR was carried out with 60 Vbeta primers and 13 Jbeta primers. Assay used: immunoSEQ multiplex PCR; TCRdb lists only in-frame clones, some missing. Here the sample spans more than 130,000 clones, 80% being singletons. The source material was PBMCs. The clonotype originates from a man aged 35-49 years in good health and CMV-seropositive.

CDR3 amino acids: CASSPGTGWNTEAFF. The CDR3, as DNA: TGCGCCAGCAGCCCCGGGACAGGGTGGAACACTGAAGCTTTCTTT. The chain employs TRBV4-1 and TRBJ1-1; TRBD1 matches at 9 bases. CDR3 length equals 15 residues. From germline, CDR1 is MGHRA and CDR2 YSYEKL. The V and J ends lost 4 bases and 1 base, in that order; junction bases with no gene match: 4.